Here is one TCR beta chain with its context. Antigen: not known. The validation cohort, a group of around 120 subjects, included the donors and was separate from the roughly 670-subject first cohort. The data belong to a study of cytomegalovirus exposure and HLA in healthy donors. This table comes from immunoSEQ multiplex PCR, and its TCRdb copy is limited to in-frame clones, with some not included. The sample includes 97,000 or so clones, roughly nine tenths of them seen just once. Study observations and caveats: First-cohort TCR clusters tended to co-occur in the approximately 120 validation repertoires, a later analysis found.

Trimming cost V 8 bases and J 5 bases; bases outside gene matches: 7. The CDR3 covers 15 residues. Germline CDR1 reads SGHNT; CDR2 reads YENEEA. The sample taken for sequencing was PBMCs. This clonotype was obtained from a man aged 18-30 years in good health and CMV-seropositive. The rearrangement links TRBV11-3 to TRBJ2-3; TRBD2 aligns across 13 bases. CDR3 in DNA: TGTGCCAGCGGACTAGCGGGAGAATTGGGAGATACGCAGTATTTT. Translation gives CASGLAGELGDTQYF.